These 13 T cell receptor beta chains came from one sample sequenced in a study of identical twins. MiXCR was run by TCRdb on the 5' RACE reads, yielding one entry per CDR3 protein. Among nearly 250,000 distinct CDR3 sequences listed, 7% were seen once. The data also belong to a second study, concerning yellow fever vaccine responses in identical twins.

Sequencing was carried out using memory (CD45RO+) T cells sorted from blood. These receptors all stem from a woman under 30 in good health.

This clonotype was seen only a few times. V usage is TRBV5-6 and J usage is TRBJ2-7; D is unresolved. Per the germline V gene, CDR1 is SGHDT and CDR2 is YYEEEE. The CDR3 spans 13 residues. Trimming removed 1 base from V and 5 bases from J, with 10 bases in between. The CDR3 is CASSLSGTNEQYV. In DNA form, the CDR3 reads TGTGCCAGCAGCTTGTCCGGTACTAACGAGCAGTACGTC.

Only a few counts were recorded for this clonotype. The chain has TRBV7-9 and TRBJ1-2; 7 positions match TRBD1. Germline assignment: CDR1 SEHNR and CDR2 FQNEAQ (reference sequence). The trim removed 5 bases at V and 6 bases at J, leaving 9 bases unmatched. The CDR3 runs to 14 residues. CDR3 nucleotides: TGTGCCAGCAGCCCCACCGGGACAGTCAATGGCTACACCTTC. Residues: CASSPTGTVNGYTF.

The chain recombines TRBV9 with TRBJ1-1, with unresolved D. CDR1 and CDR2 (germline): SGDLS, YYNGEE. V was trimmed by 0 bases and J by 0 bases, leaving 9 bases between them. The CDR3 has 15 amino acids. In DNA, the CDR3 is TGTGCCAGCAGCGTAGATACAGTCATGAACACTGAAGCTTTCTTT. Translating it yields CASSVDTVMNTEAFF.

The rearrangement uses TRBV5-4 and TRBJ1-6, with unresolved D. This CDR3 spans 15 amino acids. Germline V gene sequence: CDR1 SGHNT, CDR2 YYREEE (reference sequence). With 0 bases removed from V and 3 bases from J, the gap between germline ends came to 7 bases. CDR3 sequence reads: CASSLGSLYNSPLHF. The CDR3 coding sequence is TGTGCCAGCAGCTTGGGAAGTCTCTATAATTCACCCCTCCACTTT.

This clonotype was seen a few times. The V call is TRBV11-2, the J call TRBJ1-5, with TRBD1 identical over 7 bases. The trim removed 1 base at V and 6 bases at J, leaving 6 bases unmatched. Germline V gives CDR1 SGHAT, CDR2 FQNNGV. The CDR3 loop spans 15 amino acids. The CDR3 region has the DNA TGTGCCAGCAGCTTAGGAGGGGGCGGGAGTCAGCCCCAGCATTTT. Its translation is CASSLGGGGSQPQHF.

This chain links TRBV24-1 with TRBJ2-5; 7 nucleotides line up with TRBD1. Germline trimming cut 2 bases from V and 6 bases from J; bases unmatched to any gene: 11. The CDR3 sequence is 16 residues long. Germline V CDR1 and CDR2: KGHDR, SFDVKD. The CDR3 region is CATSDSVGGAVKTQYF. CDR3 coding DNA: TGTGCCACCAGTGATTCAGTAGGGGGCGCGGTTAAGACCCAGTACTTC.

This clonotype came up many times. The CDR3 bases are TGTGCCAGCAGTCAACAGACAGACACCGGGGAGCTGTTTTTT. Amino acids: CASSQQTDTGELFF. The chain uses TRBV6-1 and TRBJ2-2; maybe TRBD1 (5 bases). V dropped 5 bases and J dropped 3 bases, with 10 bases sitting between them. Germline V CDR1 and CDR2: MNHNS, SASEGT. The CDR3 length is 14 residues.

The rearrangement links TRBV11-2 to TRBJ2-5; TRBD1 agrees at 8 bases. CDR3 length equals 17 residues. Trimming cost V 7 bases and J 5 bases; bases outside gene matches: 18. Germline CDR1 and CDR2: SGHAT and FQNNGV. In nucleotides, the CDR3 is TGTGCCAGCACCAAATCCGCGGGGCAGGGGGCTTTCGAGACCCAGTACTTC. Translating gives CASTKSAGQGAFETQYF. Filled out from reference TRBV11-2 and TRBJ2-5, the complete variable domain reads EAGVAQSPRYKIIEKRQSVAFWCNPISGHATLYWYQQILGQGPKLLIQFQNNGVVDDSQLPKDRFSAERLKGVDSTLKIQPAKLEDSAVYLCASTKSAGQGAFETQYFGPGTRLLVL.

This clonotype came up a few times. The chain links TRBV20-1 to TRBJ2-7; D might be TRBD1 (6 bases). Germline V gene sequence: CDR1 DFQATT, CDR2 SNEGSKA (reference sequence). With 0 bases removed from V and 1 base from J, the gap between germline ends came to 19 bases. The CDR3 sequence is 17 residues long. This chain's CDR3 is CSARDRPGALGSYEQYF. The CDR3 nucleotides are TGCAGTGCTAGAGATAGGCCAGGGGCCTTGGGATCCTACGAGCAGTACTTC.

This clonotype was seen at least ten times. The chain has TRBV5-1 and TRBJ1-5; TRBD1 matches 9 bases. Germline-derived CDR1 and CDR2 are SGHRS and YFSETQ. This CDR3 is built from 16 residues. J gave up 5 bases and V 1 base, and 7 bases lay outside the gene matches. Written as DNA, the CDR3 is TGCGCCAGCAGCTTGTGGTGGGGACAGGGCTATCAGCCCCAGCATTTT. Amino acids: CASSLWWGQGYQPQHF.

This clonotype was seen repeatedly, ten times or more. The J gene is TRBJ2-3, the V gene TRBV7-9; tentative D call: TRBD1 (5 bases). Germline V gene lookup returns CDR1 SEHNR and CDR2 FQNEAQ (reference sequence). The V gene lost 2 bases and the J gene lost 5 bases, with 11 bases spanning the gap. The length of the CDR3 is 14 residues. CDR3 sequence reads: CASSLQGLEDTQYF. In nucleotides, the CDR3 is TGTGCCAGCAGCTTACAGGGCCTTGAAGATACGCAGTATTTT.

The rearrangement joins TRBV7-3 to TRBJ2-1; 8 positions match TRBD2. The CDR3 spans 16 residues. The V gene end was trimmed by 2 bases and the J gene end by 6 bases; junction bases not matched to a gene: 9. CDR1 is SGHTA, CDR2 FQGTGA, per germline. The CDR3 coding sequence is TGTGCCAGCAGCTTATCGTCAGCGGGAGTGTTCAATGAGCAGTTCTTC. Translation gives CASSLSSAGVFNEQFF.

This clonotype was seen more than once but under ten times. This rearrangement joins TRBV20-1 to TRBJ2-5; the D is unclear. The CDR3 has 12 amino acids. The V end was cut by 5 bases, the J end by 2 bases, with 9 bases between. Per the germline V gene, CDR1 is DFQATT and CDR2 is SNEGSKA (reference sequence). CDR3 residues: CSASGPQETQYF. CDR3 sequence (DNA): TGCAGTGCTTCGGGCCCGCAAGAGACCCAGTACTTC.